This TCR beta chain is from a study of blood T cells in healthy people across ages. The study, taken as a whole, reports: TCR beta diversity, measured per million T cells, fell in a roughly linear way with age.

For the second PCR, which ran for roughly 7 to 11 cycles, a sample-barcoded 5' primer and a J-beta primer mix were used. Every cDNA molecule bore a tag from a template-switch adaptor containing 12 random nucleotides. Per-sample output comprised a minimum of 3 million paired-end reads containing CDR3. Each CDR3 protein gets one entry after TCRdb re-called the 5' RACE reads with MiXCR. The table has under 850,000 distinct CDR3 sequences, 36% seen once; the top ten hold roughly 13%. All donors came from Russia, were Caucasian and healthy, and spanned ages roughly 6 to 95. The CDR3 is 15 amino acids. Deletions cut 0 bases from V and 8 bases from J, with 16 bases between. Per germline, CDR1 MGHRA and CDR2 YSYEKL. With respect to this clonotype: Its antigen remains unknown.

Source material: blood. This clonotype was sampled from a man aged 18 to 29 in good health. This chain links TRBV4-1 with TRBJ1-1, with a possible D match to TRBD1 (6 bases). CDR3 in DNA: TGCGCCAGCAGCCAAGACCAGGGGCCCGAAAGGGAAGCTTTCTTT. Its translation is CASSQDQGPEREAFF.